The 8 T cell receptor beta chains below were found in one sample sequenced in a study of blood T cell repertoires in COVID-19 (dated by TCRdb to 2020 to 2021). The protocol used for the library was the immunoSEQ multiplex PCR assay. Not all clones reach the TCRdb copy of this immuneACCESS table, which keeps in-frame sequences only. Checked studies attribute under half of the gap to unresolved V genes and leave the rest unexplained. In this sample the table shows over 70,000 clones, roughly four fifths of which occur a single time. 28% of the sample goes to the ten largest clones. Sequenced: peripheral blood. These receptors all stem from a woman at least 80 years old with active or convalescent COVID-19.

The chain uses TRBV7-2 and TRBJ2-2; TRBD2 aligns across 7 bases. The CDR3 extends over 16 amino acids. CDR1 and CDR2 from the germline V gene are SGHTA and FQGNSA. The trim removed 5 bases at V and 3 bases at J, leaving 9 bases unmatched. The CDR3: CASSPSPGGYTGELFF. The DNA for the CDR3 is TGTGCCAGCAGCCCCTCTCCGGGGGGATACACCGGGGAGCTGTTTTTT.

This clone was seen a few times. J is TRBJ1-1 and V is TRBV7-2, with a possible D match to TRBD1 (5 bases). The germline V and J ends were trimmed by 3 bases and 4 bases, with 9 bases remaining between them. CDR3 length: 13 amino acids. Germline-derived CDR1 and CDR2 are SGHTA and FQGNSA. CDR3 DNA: TGTGCCAGCAGCTTCCCGGGGGGCACTGAAGCTTTCTTT. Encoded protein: CASSFPGGTEAFF.

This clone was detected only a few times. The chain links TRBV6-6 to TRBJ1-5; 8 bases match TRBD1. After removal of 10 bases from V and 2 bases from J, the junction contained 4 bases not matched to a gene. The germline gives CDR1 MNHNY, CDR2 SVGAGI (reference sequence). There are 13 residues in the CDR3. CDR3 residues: CATQTGGNQPQHF. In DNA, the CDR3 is TGTGCCACCCAGACAGGGGGCAATCAGCCCCAGCATTTT.

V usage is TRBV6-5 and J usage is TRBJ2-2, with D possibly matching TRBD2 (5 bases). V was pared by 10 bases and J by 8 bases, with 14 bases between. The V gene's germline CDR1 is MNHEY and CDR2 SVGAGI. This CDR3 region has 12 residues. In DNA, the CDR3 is TGTGCCACGCGTAGAGAGGGAGGGGAGCTGTTTTTT. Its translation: CATRREGGELFF.

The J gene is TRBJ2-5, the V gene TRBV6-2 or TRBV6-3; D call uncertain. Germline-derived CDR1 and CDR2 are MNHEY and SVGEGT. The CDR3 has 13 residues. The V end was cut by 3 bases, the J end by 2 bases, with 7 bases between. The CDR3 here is CASSYVQQETQYF. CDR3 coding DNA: TGTGCCAGCAGTTATGTCCAGCAAGAGACCCAGTACTTC.

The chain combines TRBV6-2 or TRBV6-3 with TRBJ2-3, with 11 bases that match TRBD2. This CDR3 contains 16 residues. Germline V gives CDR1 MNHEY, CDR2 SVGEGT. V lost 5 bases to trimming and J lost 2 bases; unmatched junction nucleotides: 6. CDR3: CASSALAGAFTDTQYF. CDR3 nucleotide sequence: TGTGCCAGCAGTGCACTAGCGGGGGCCTTCACAGATACGCAGTATTTT.

The CDR3 loop is CASSRDRGNTGELFF. The DNA of the CDR3 is TGTGCCAGCAGCCGGGACAGGGGAAACACCGGGGAGCTGTTTTTT. The V and J genes are TRBV7-3 and TRBJ2-2, with 10 nucleotides matching TRBD1. The J segment lost 2 bases and the V segment lost 5 bases, leaving 2 bases of the junction unmatched. The CDR3 loop spans 15 amino acids. In germline, CDR1 is SGHTA, CDR2 FQGTGA.

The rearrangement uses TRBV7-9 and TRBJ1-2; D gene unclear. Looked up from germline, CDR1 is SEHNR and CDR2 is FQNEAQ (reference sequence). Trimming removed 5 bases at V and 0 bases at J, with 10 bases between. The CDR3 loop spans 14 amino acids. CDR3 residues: CASSLTGTNYGYTF. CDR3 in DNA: TGTGCCAGCAGCCTAACCGGGACTAACTATGGCTACACCTTC.